A selection of T cell receptor beta chains follows, all from one sample in a study of shared clonotypes between healthy human individuals. The protocol was immunoSEQ multiplex PCR, while the TCRdb copy is restricted to in-frame clones and leaves out a portion. The sample lists about 1.1 million clones; approximately 78% were seen once. Sample: memory CD4+ T cells from PBMCs. Receptor source: a man between 18 and 35 years old in good health. Some clones in this sample may be carry-over from other donors' samples. The CDR3 runs from the conserved cysteine through the conserved F or W. D genes are given only for firm matches. Rows give clone size only sometimes, using once, few, many, or a class for an expanded clone.

NA	TRBD2	TRBV5-1	TRBJ2-4	TGCGCCAGCAGCTTCGGGACTAGCGGTATGAACATTCAGTACTTC	CASSFGTSGMNIQYF
NA	NA	TRBV27	TRBJ1-2	TGTGCCAGCAGTTTTGGTCAGGGAGCAAGGGGCGGCTACACCTTC	CASSFGQGARGGYTF
NA	NA	TRBV5-1	TRBJ1-2	TGCGCCAGCGCCAGCGGTGCAGGGGTGTATGGCTACACCTTC	CASASGAGVYGYTF
few	NA	TRBV18	TRBJ1-1	TGTGCCAGCTCACAGCAGGGAGCCGTAGGCACTGAAGCTTTCTTT	CASSQQGAVGTEAFF
NA	NA	TRBV9	TRBJ1-2	TGTGCCAGCAGCGTAGGCCCTCTGGGGGGGGGCTTGGGCTATGGCTACACCTTC	CASSVGPLGGGLGYGYTF
NA	TRBD1	TRBV5-1	TRBJ2-5	TGCGCCAGCAGCTGGGGGACAGGGGGCTTCCAAGAGACCCAGTACTTC	CASSWGTGGFQETQYF
NA	NA	TRBV5-8	TRBJ1-5	TGTGCCAGCAGCTTGTCGGGGGATAGCAATCAGCCCCAGCATTTT	CASSLSGDSNQPQHF
NA	TRBD1	TRBV27	TRBJ2-2	TGTGCCAGCAGTAGAGGACAGGCCACCGGGGAGCTGTTTTTT	CASSRGQATGELFF
NA	NA	TRBV6-1	TRBJ2-3	TGTGCCAGCAGTGAAGCGTGGCAAAAAAAAGATACGCAGTATTTT	CASSEAWQKKDTQYF
NA	NA	TRBV29-1	TRBJ1-3	TGCAGCGTTGAGGGGGCCACAGCCTCTGGAAACACCATATATTTT	CSVEGATASGNTIYF
once	NA	TRBV5-6	TRBJ1-2	TGTGCCAGCAGCCCGGGCCAGTTTTTATATGGCTACACCTTC	CASSPGQFLYGYTF
NA	NA	TRBV18	TRBJ1-5	TGTGCCAGCTCAGCGACGGGGGGTCATCAGCCCCAGCATTTT	CASSATGGHQPQHF
NA	TRBD2	TRBV10-1	TRBJ2-1	TGCGCCAGCAGTGCGTGGCGGGAGGACAATGAGCAGTTCTTC	CASSAWREDNEQFF
NA	NA	TRBV7-2	TRBJ2-3	TGTGCCAGCAGCTTAGGGGCAGGGGAGGTCTCAGATACGCAGTATTTT	CASSLGAGEVSDTQYF
many	NA	TRBV19	TRBJ2-7	TGTGCCAGTAGCTTGACTAGTAGTGGCTCCTACGAGCAGTACTTC	CASSLTSSGSYEQYF
NA	TRBD2	TRBV10-3	TRBJ2-3	TGTGCCATCAAAAGACGGGAGGGAGATACGCAGTATTTT	CAIKRREGDTQYF
NA	NA	TRBV5-1	TRBJ2-2	TGCGCCAGCAGCCGGCTATGGCAGAACACCGGGGAGCTGTTTTTT	CASSRLWQNTGELFF
NA	TRBD1	TRBV30	TRBJ2-7	TGTGCCTGGAGTGTAGGGGGGACAGGGTTTCGCGAGCAGTACTTC	CAWSVGGTGFREQYF
NA	NA	TRBV7-9	TRBJ2-3	TGTGCCAGCAGCCCCGGGACTCTAAGCACAGATACGCAGTATTTT	CASSPGTLSTDTQYF
NA	NA	TRBV9	TRBJ2-7	TGTGCCAGCAGCACAGGGACCGCCCGTTCCGAGCAGTACTTC	CASSTGTARSEQYF
NA	NA	TRBV7-2	TRBJ2-3	TGTGCCAGCAGCCCGGTGGCTACCACCCAAGATACGCAGTATTTT	CASSPVATTQDTQYF
NA	TRBD2	TRBV7-6	TRBJ2-1	TGTGCCAGCAGCTTTTTACTAGCGGGAGGGAATGAGCAGTTCTTC	CASSFLLAGGNEQFF
NA	NA	TRBV7-2	TRBJ2-7	TGTGCCAGCAGCGCTCCTGATAGGGTTGCGGTCGAGCAGTACTTC	CASSAPDRVAVEQYF
NA	NA	TRBV28	TRBJ1-4	TGTGCCAGCACTATCGAATCTAATGAAAAACTGTTTTTT	CASTIESNEKLFF
many	NA	TRBV5-1	TRBJ2-7	TGCGCCAGCAGCTTGGGAGTAGGTTTCTCCTACGAGCAGTACTTC	CASSLGVGFSYEQYF
NA	TRBD1	TRBV28	TRBJ2-7	TGTGCCAGCAGTTCGACAGGGATCCCTACCTACGAGCAGTACTTC	CASSSTGIPTYEQYF
NA	TRBD1	TRBV5-4	TRBJ2-3	TGTGCCAGCAGCTTGAGGGGGCTTACAGATACGCAGTATTTT	CASSLRGLTDTQYF
NA	NA	TRBV7-9	TRBJ2-5	TGTGCCAGCGCACAGGGACAAGAGACCCAGTACTTC	CASAQGQETQYF
NA	NA	TRBV7-2	TRBJ1-5	TGTGCCAGCAGCTTAGCTGGGAGTTTTCAGCCCCAGCATTTT	CASSLAGSFQPQHF
NA	NA	TRBV25-1	TRBJ2-7	TGTGCCAGCAGCGAATCCGGGTCCTCATCCTACGAGCAGTACTTC	CASSESGSSSYEQYF
many	NA	TRBV6-8	TRBJ2-7	TGTGCCAGCAAGTCTCTGATCTACGAGCAGTACTTC	CASKSLIYEQYF
NA	TRBD1	TRBV5-4	TRBJ1-5	TGTGCCAGCAGCCTCAGGGGGGGCAATCAGCCCCAGCATTTT	CASSLRGGNQPQHF
NA	NA	TRBV19	TRBJ1-3	TGTGCCAGTAGTATCCCAGGGTCTGGAAACACCATATATTTT	CASSIPGSGNTIYF
NA	TRBD2	TRBV6-5	TRBJ2-7	TGTGCCAGCAGTTACTTGCCCGGGAGGCACCCCTACGAGCAGTACTTC	CASSYLPGRHPYEQYF
NA	TRBD1	TRBV28	TRBJ2-1	TGTGCCAGCAGTTACCGGGACAGGGACCATGAGCAGTTCTTC	CASSYRDRDHEQFF
NA	TRBD1	TRBV5-1	TRBJ1-3	TGCGCCAGCAGCCCAGGGGGCGCTGGAAACACCATATATTTT	CASSPGGAGNTIYF
NA	TRBD2	TRBV10-3	TRBJ2-5	TGTGCCATCAGTGAAGGGACTAGCGGGGAAGAGACCCAGTACTTC	CAISEGTSGEETQYF
NA	NA	TRBV6-5	TRBJ2-1	TGTGCCAGCAGTTACGGACGGGGTCGCTACAATGAGCAGTTCTTC	CASSYGRGRYNEQFF
NA	NA	TRBV5-7	TRBJ1-4	TGTGCCAGCAGCGTGAGATGGCAGGCGGCCGAAGGGGAAAAACTGTTTTTT	CASSVRWQAAEGEKLFF
few	NA	TRBV5-1	TRBJ2-5	TGCGCCAGCAGCTTGGGGGGTATGGCAGGCCAAGAGACCCAGTACTTC	CASSLGGMAGQETQYF
NA	TRBD2	TRBV29-1	TRBJ2-5	TGCAGCGTTGTCTCCCGGGAGGGGGGGGAGACCCAGTACTTC	CSVVSREGGETQYF
NA	TRBD1	TRBV11-1	TRBJ2-2	TGTGCCAGCAGCCGCGGAGGGGCAGGGGGCTCTGGGGAGCTGTTTTTT	CASSRGGAGGSGELFF
NA	TRBD2	TRBV11-2	TRBJ2-5	TGTGCCAGCAGCTTAAACGGACTAGCGGGAGGTCCCAATTTGGGCCAGTACTTC	CASSLNGLAGGPNLGQYF
NA	TRBD1	TRBV5-1	TRBJ2-5	TGCGCCAGCAGCTTGGCACCTACAGGGGTCCATGGGGAGACCCAGTACTTC	CASSLAPTGVHGETQYF
NA	NA	TRBV14	TRBJ1-3	TGTGCCAGCAGCTTTCTAGCTGGAAACACCATATATTTT	CASSFLAGNTIYF
once	NA	TRBV27	TRBJ1-1	TGTGCCAGCAGTTTAACTTCTAAGGGAGGCACTGAAGCTTTCTTT	CASSLTSKGGTEAFF
NA	NA	TRBV21-1	TRBJ1-5	NA	CASSRKGERAFGRGSQHF
NA	TRBD2	TRBV18	TRBJ2-1	TGTGCCAGCTCTCAGACTAGCGGAACCTACAATGAGCAGTTCTTC	CASSQTSGTYNEQFF
once	NA	TRBV2	TRBJ2-1	TGTGCCAGCAGGGAGGGGTATGAGCAGTTCTTC	CASREGYEQFF
once	TRBD1	TRBV5-1	TRBJ1-5	TGCGCCAGCAGCTCGGGACAGAGCAATCAGCCCCAGCATTTT	CASSSGQSNQPQHF